Sequencing of this TCR beta chain was carried out in a study of cytomegalovirus exposure and HLA in healthy donors. Germline CDR1 reads SEHNR; CDR2 reads FQNEAQ (reference sequence). This CDR3 has 19 amino acids. Losses at the gene ends were 0 bases for V and 1 base for J; bases not matched to a gene: 7. PCR involved 60 Vbeta and 13 Jbeta primers. Profiled with immunoSEQ multiplex PCR; TCRdb holds only in-frame clones, not every one. Seen here are about 150,000 clones, 75% to 85% observed once, and the top ten hold 6.4%. The chain recombines TRBV7-9 with TRBJ1-5; 12 nucleotides line up with TRBD1. Sequencing input: PBMCs. The TCR sequence derives from a man aged 45-65 years in good health and CMV-seropositive. The CDR3 region is CASSLAPGTGGGSNQPQHF. CDR3 nucleotides: TGTGCCAGCAGCTTAGCCCCCGGGACAGGGGGCGGGAGCAATCAGCCCCAGCATTTT.